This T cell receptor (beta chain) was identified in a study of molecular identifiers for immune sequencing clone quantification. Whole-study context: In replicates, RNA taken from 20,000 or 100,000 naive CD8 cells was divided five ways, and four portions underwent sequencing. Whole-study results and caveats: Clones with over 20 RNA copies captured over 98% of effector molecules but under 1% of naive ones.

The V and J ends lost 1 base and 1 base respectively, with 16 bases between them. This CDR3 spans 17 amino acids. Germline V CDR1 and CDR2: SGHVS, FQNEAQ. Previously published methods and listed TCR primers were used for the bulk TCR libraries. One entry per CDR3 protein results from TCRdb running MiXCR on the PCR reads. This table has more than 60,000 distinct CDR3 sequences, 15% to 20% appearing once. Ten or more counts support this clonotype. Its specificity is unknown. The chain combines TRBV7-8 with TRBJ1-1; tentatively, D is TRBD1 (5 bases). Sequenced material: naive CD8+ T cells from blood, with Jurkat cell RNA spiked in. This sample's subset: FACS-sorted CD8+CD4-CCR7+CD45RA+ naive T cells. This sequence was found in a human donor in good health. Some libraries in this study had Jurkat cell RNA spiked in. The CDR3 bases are TGTGCCAGCAGCTTAGAAAGCTGGGGACGGACGAACACTGAAGCTTTCTTT. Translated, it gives CASSLESWGRTNTEAFF.